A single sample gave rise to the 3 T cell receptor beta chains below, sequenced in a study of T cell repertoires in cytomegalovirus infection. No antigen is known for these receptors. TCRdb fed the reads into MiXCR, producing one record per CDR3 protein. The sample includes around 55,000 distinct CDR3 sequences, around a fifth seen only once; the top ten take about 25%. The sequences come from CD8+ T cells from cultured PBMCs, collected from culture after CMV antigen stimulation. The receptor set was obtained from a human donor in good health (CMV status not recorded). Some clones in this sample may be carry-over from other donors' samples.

The CDR3 DNA follows: TGCGCCAGCAGCTCCGCTTCAGGGGAAACTGAAGCTTTCTTT. Its protein is CASSSASGETEAFF. The V call is TRBV5-1, the J call TRBJ1-1; TRBD1 might be the D (6 bases). V dropped 3 bases and J dropped 5 bases, with 14 bases sitting between them. Germline V CDR1 and CDR2: SGHRS, YFSETQ. The CDR3 loop spans 14 amino acids.

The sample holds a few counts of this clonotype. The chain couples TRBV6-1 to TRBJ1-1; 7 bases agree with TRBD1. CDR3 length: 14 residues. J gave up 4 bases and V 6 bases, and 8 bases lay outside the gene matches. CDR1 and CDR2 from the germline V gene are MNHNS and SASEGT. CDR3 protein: CASRKGGGGTEAFF. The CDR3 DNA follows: TGTGCCAGCAGGAAAGGGGGCGGAGGCACTGAAGCTTTCTTT.

DNA for the CDR3: TGTGCCAGCAGTTACTCTTCTTGGGGACAGGGAAATGTCGGGGAGCTGTTTTTT. Translation gives CASSYSSWGQGNVGELFF. V gene TRBV6-5 combines with J gene TRBJ2-2; 9 bases align to TRBD1. Germline values: CDR1 MNHEY, CDR2 SVGAGI. The CDR3 extends over 18 amino acids. V lost 0 bases, J lost 7 bases, and 12 bases stayed unmatched.